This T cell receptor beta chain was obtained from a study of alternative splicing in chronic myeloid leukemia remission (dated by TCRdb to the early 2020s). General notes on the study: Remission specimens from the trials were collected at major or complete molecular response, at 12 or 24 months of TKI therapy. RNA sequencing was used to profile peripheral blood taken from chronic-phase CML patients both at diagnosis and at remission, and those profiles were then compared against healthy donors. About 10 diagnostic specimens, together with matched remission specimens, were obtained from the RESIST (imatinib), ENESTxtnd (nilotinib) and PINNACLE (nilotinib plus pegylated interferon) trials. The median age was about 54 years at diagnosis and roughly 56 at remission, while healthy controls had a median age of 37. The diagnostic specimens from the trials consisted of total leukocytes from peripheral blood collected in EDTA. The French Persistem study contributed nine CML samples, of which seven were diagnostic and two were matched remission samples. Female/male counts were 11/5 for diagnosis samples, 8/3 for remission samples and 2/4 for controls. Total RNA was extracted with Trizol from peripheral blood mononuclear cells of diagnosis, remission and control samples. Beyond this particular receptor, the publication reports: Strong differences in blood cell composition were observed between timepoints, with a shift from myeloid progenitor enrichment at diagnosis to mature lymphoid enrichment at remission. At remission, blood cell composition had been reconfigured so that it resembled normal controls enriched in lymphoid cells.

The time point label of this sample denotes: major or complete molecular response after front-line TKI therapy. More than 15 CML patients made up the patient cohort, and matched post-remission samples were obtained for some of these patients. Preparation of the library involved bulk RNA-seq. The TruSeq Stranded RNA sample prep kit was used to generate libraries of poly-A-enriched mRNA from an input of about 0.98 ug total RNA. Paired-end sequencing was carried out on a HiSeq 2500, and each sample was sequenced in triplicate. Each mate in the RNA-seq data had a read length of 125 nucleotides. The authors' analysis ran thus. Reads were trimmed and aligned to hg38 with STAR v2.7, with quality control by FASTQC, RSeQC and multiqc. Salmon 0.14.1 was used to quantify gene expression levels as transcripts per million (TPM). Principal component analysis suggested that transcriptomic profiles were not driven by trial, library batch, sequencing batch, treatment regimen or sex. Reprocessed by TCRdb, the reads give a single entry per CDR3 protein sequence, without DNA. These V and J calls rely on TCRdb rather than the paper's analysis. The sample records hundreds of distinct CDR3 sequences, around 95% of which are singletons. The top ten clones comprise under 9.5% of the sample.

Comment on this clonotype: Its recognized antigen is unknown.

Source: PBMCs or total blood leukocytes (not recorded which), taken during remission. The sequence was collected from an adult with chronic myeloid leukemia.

The CDR3 has the sequence CSSSPPGANGETQYF. This chain joins TRBV18 to TRBJ2-5; TCRdb's assignment of TRBD2 cannot be checked, as there is no DNA. The germline V gene gives CDR1 as KGHSH and CDR2 as LQKENI. There are 15 amino acids in the CDR3, from cysteine to phenylalanine inclusive. No DNA sequence was recorded.